This entry lists 6 T cell receptor beta chains sequenced from one sample in a study of T cell responses to AZD1222 COVID-19 vaccine. Clones were sequenced by immunoSEQ multiplex PCR, and TCRdb holds only the in-frame ones, with some missing. The sample has about 110,000 clones, roughly 90% seen once; the top ten hold less than 4%. This sample comprised peripheral blood, obtained on day 0 of MenACWY control vaccination. These receptors were collected from an adult in good health.

The CDR3 nucleotides read TGTGCCAGCAGTCCTCGACAGGGACCAGCCAAAAACATTCAGTACTTC. Translating it yields CASSPRQGPAKNIQYF. V and J are TRBV28 and TRBJ2-4; 7 bases are a match to TRBD1. CDR3 length equals 16 residues. Trimming cost V 5 bases and J 0 bases; bases outside gene matches: 7. From germline, CDR1 is MDHEN and CDR2 SYDVKM.

J is TRBJ1-6 and V is TRBV6-5; 9 nucleotides align to TRBD1. The CDR3 has 14 amino acids. Trimming took 6 bases from V and 9 from J; bases not matched to a gene: 6. Looked up from germline, CDR1 is MNHEY and CDR2 is SVGAGI. CDR3 amino acids: CASRNRGRSSPLHF. CDR3 nucleotides: TGTGCCAGCAGGAACAGGGGGCGAAGTTCACCCCTCCACTTT.

This clone has just one count. The chain employs TRBV4-1 and TRBJ2-1, with TRBD2 identical over 9 bases. This CDR3 region has 21 residues. Germline values: CDR1 MGHRA, CDR2 YSYEKL. Trimming cost V 3 bases and J 0 bases; bases outside gene matches: 18. Here the CDR3 DNA reads TGCGCCAGCAGCCATCCTCTGGGCGGGGGGGTCTATAAGAGCTCCTACAATGAGCAGTTCTTC. Translated, it gives CASSHPLGGGVYKSSYNEQFF.

The chain recombines TRBV15 with TRBJ1-2; 8 bases are shared with TRBD1. This CDR3 contains 14 residues. Germline trimming cut 0 bases from V and 7 bases from J; bases unmatched to any gene: 4. The germline V gene has CDR1 LNHNV and CDR2 YYDKDF (reference sequence). The CDR3 DNA reads TGTGCCACCAGCAGAGATCGACAGGGGTTTGGCTACACCTTC. It codes for CATSRDRQGFGYTF.

This clone was recorded once. The rearrangement joins TRBV11-2 to TRBJ1-6; D possibly corresponds to TRBD1 (6 bases). CDR3 length equals 16 residues. Per germline, CDR1 SGHAT and CDR2 FQNNGV. V lost 5 bases, J lost 0 bases, and 11 bases lay in between. The CDR3 nucleotides read TGTGCCAGCAGCCTAGGAGGGGGCTCCTATAATTCACCCCTCCACTTT. This codes for CASSLGGGSYNSPLHF.

The chain recombines TRBV18 with TRBJ1-1, with 8 bases that match TRBD1. The J segment lost 0 bases and the V segment lost 4 bases, leaving 7 bases of the junction unmatched. The CDR3 sequence is 16 residues long. Germline CDR1 is KGHSH and CDR2 is LQKENI. The DNA for the CDR3 is TGTGCCAGCTCACAAGCCGGGACAGGAGTGAACACTGAAGCTTTCTTT. It encodes CASSQAGTGVNTEAFF.